The next 28 T cell receptor beta chains were all read from a single sample in a study of regulatory T cells in long-lasting Graves disease. Time point reported: newly diagnosed GD, antithyroid drugs for less than 3 months. Preparation of the TCR library used RNA extracted from PBMCs. Construction of the TCR beta libraries employed iRepertoire HTBI primers in conjunction with Arm-PCR of CDR3 regions. TCRdb reprocessed the multiplex PCR reads via MiXCR and lists one record per CDR3 protein. The sample has 500,000 or so distinct CDR3 sequences; more than 15% are singletons. These data were also reused for a study on T cells in Graves' hyperthyroidism and ophthalmopathy.

Sequenced material: peripheral blood mononuclear cells (PBMCs), taken at new diagnosis, from a patient treated with antithyroid drugs. The receptors originated from a woman aged 35-60 years with Graves disease.

There are a few counts of this clonotype. The chain links TRBV12-3 or TRBV12-4 to TRBJ2-1, with 11 bases identical to TRBD2. With V trimmed by 5 bases and J by 3 bases, 3 bases remained unmatched. CDR3 size: 15 residues. The CDR3 nucleotides read TGTGCCAGCAGTCGGGGACTAGCGGACTACAATGAGCAGTTCTTC. Translating gives CASSRGLADYNEQFF.

J is TRBJ2-7 and V is TRBV2, with a possible D match to TRBD2 (6 bases). Trimming pared 6 bases from V and 7 bases from J, leaving 16 bases between. Germline V lookup: CDR1 SNHLY, CDR2 FYNNEI. The CDR3 totals 13 residues. The CDR3, as DNA: TGTGCCAGCAGGTTAGACCAGGCGGGGGAGCAGTACTTC. It translates to CASRLDQAGEQYF.

A remark on this clonotype: A read error may be the cause here, since a much bigger clone is one base away. The CDR3 carries no conserved terminal phenylalanine or tryptophan, so it likely arises from a read error. The V and J genes are TRBV6-5 and TRBJ2-3; D is possibly TRBD2 (6 bases). Germline V lookup: CDR1 MNHEY, CDR2 SVGAGI. CDR3 length: 16 residues. V was shortened by 4 bases and J by 3 bases, with 17 bases between the two germline ends. CDR3 sequence: CASSFQAGTSTDTQYS. The CDR3 DNA is TGTGCCAGCAGTTTCCAGGCCGGGACTTCTACAGATACGCAGTATTCT.

This sequence joins TRBV20-1 and TRBJ1-2; D ambiguous. The V end lost 0 bases, the J end lost 8 bases, and 13 bases lay between the germline ends. The CDR3 covers 13 residues. The germline gives CDR1 DFQATT, CDR2 SNEGSKA (reference sequence). CDR3 bases: TGCAGTGCTAGAGATGGATCTTCGAGCGGCTACACCTTC. Its translation: CSARDGSSSGYTF.

V is TRBV11-3 and J is TRBJ1-3; TRBD1 matches 8 bases. The CDR3 has 13 amino acids. J lost 1 base, V lost 10 bases, and 3 bases had no gene match. Germline V gene lookup returns CDR1 SGHNT and CDR2 YENEEA. DNA of the CDR3: TGTGCCACCACAGGGGGGTCTGGAAACACCATATATTTT. Residues: CATTGGSGNTIYF.

On this clonotype: An end of the junction differs from the germline gene, which may be a read error. The V call is TRBV7-9, the J call TRBJ1-3, with a tentative D call TRBD1 (5 bases). CDR3 length: 10 residues. Germline V gives CDR1 SEHNR, CDR2 FQNEAQ (reference sequence). In DNA form, the CDR3 reads TGTGCCAGTACAGGAAACGCCATATATTTT. This gives the protein CASTGNAIYF.

The chain uses TRBV19 and TRBJ1-4; D call uncertain. The CDR3 covers 15 residues. V was shortened by 10 bases and J by 7 bases, with 22 bases between the two germline ends. Germline CDR1 is LNHDA and CDR2 is SQIVND (reference sequence). CDR3 sequence reads: CATWHRPRGSEKLFF. CDR3 nucleotide sequence: TGTGCCACCTGGCATCGGCCCCGAGGGAGTGAAAAACTGTTTTTT.

This clonotype was counted ten times or more. The chain couples TRBV6-1 to TRBJ2-5; D gene ambiguous. CDR1 is MNHNS and CDR2 is SASEGT in the germline V gene. CDR3 length: 13 residues. The V gene lost 5 bases and the J gene lost 4 bases, with 11 bases spanning the gap. The CDR3 nucleotides read TGTGCCAGCAGTAACGACTGGGGAGAGACCCAGTACTTC. Translating it yields CASSNDWGETQYF.

The table lists this clonotype with many counts. The chain has TRBV28 and TRBJ1-1; no reliable D call. V lost 10 bases and J 3 bases, leaving 9 bases between the germline ends. In germline, CDR1 is MDHEN, CDR2 SYDVKM. The CDR3 runs to 11 residues. CDR3 bases: TGTGCCACCACCCTGGACACTGAAGCTTTCTTT. Amino acids: CATTLDTEAFF.

This clonotype was seen a handful of times. V gene TRBV27 combines with J gene TRBJ1-2; 9 bases are shared with TRBD1. Germline V gives CDR1 MNHEY, CDR2 SMNVEV (reference sequence). The junction had 8 bases not matched to a gene; V was cut back by 4 bases and J by 8 bases. The CDR3 is 14 residues long. CDR3 coding DNA: TGTGCCAGCAGTTCCGGGACAGGGTCTGAGGGCTACACCTTC. It yields the protein CASSSGTGSEGYTF.

This clonotype appeared many times. V is TRBV2 and J is TRBJ1-5; 12 bases agree with TRBD1. The CDR3 extends over 15 amino acids. From germline, CDR1 is SNHLY and CDR2 FYNNEI. J gave up 4 bases and V 4 bases, and 2 bases lay outside the gene matches. CDR3 in DNA: TGTGCCAGCAGTGGGGACAGGGGGCTTAATCAGCCCCAGCATTTT. This codes for CASSGDRGLNQPQHF. The full variable domain, in which reference TRBV2 and TRBJ1-5 provide the parts outside the CDR3, is EPEVTQTPSHQVTQMGQEVILRCVPISNHLYFYWYRQILGQKVEFLVSFYNNEISEKSEIFDDQFSVERPDGSNFTLKIRSTKLEDSAMYFCASSGDRGLNQPQHFGDGTRLSIL.

The J gene is TRBJ1-2, the V gene TRBV6-2 or TRBV6-3; TRBD1 matches 7 bases. The CDR3 has 14 amino acids. Germline CDR1 and CDR2: MNHEY and SVGEGT. After removal of 7 bases from V and 8 bases from J, the junction contained 13 bases not matched to a gene. CDR3 residues: CASKTSQGPRGYTF. DNA for the CDR3: TGTGCCAGCAAGACCTCACAGGGGCCGAGAGGCTACACCTTC.

Details on this clonotype: This clone may be a read error of a much larger clone one base away. J is TRBJ2-7 and V is TRBV11-2; weak D call: TRBD2 (6 bases). Germline CDR1 SGHAT, CDR2 FQNNGV. The CDR3 is 15 amino acids. CDR3 sequence reads: CASSFGPRGTYVQYF. In DNA form, the CDR3 reads TGTGCCAGCAGCTTTGGTCCTCGGGGGACCTACGTGCAGTACTTC.

This clonotype was picked up many times. The V gene is TRBV7-2, the J gene TRBJ2-3; D is ambiguous. The ends were cut back, 2 bases at V and 1 base at J, with 16 bases in the middle. This CDR3 comprises 17 residues. CDR1 and CDR2 from the germline V gene are SGHTA and FQGNSA. The CDR3 coding sequence is TGTGCCAGCAGCTTAATGGGTAGGAGAGATGGCACAGATACGCAGTATTTT. The encoded protein is CASSLMGRRDGTDTQYF. Full variable domain (remainder filled in from reference TRBV7-2 and TRBJ2-3): GAGVSQSPSNKVTEKGKDVELRCDPISGHTALYWYRQSLGQGLEFLIYFQGNSAPDKSGLPSDRFSAERTGGSVSTLTIQRTQQEDSAVYLCASSLMGRRDGTDTQYFGPGTRLTVL.

The V and J genes are TRBV10-3 and TRBJ2-7; D possibly corresponds to TRBD1 (5 bases). CDR1 and CDR2 from the germline V gene are ENHRY and SYGVKD. The CDR3 is made up of 13 amino acids. The V end was cut by 6 bases, the J end by 2 bases, with 11 bases between. CDR3 nucleotides: TGTGCCATCAGGGATGACAGCACCTACGAGCAGTACTTC. Translation gives CAIRDDSTYEQYF.

The chain couples TRBV6-5 to TRBJ1-6; TRBD1 aligns across 8 bases. CDR3 size: 17 residues. V gave up 4 bases and J gave up 0 bases; unmatched junction bases: 5. Per germline, CDR1 MNHEY and CDR2 SVGAGI. The CDR3 region is CASSSGQVGSYNSPLHF. The CDR3 bases are TGTGCCAGCAGTTCGGGACAGGTTGGCTCCTATAATTCACCCCTCCACTTT.

This clonotype was counted at least ten times. The chain carries TRBV12-5 and TRBJ2-5; 7 bases match TRBD2. V shed 1 base, J shed 5 bases, and the junction held 7 bases outside the gene matches. This CDR3 has 15 residues. Germline CDR1 and CDR2: LGHNT and FRNRAP. CDR3 protein: CASGLASGARETQYF. CDR3 sequence (DNA): TGTGCTAGTGGTTTGGCCAGCGGGGCCAGGGAGACCCAGTACTTC.

The chain employs TRBV30 and TRBJ1-4; D may be TRBD1 (5 bases). The V end lost 2 bases, the J end lost 7 bases, and 11 bases lay between the germline ends. CDR1 is GTSNPN, CDR2 SVGIG, per germline (reference sequence). The CDR3 consists of 13 residues. CDR3 in DNA: TGTGCCTGGAGTCCAGGGCGGCGTGAAAAACTGTTTTTT. Encoded protein: CAWSPGRREKLFF.

This clonotype was seen many times. The rearrangement joins TRBV12-3 or TRBV12-4 to TRBJ1-4; a possible D gene is TRBD1 (5 bases). This CDR3 has 13 amino acids. With 6 bases removed from V and 8 bases from J, the gap between germline ends came to 13 bases. For the CDR3, the DNA is TGTGCCAGCAGCCCGGGACGTGGAGAAAAACTGTTTTTT. Encoded protein: CASSPGRGEKLFF.

This clonotype was seen ten or more times. The chain uses TRBV11-2 and TRBJ2-5, with unresolved D. Trimming left V 5 bases short and J 6 bases short, with 7 bases between. The length of the CDR3 is 11 residues. Germline loops: CDR1 SGHAT, CDR2 FQNNGV. CDR3 bases: TGTGCCAGCAGCAGCAGTCAGACCCAGTACTTC. Translated: CASSSSQTQYF.

This clonotype was counted only a few times. The V gene is TRBV5-1, the J gene TRBJ2-5; 8 bases are shared with TRBD2. V lost 0 bases to trimming and J lost 0 bases; unmatched junction nucleotides: 4. The CDR3 runs to 16 residues. The germline V gene has CDR1 SGHRS and CDR2 YFSETQ. The CDR3 loop is CASSLVERGNQETQYF. In DNA form, the CDR3 reads TGCGCCAGCAGCTTGGTGGAGCGGGGGAACCAAGAGACCCAGTACTTC.

This clonotype was counted ten times or more. The rearrangement links TRBV7-3 to TRBJ1-2; D is perhaps TRBD1 (5 bases). The CDR3 extends over 13 amino acids. The germline V gene encodes CDR1 SGHTA and CDR2 FQGTGA. Trimming took 4 bases from V and 6 from J, leaving 12 bases between them. DNA for the CDR3: TGTGCCAGCAGCTCTACCCCGGGGGATGGCTACACCTTC. It encodes CASSSTPGDGYTF.

This clonotype was counted many times. V and J are TRBV2 and TRBJ1-5, with a weak D call TRBD1 (5 bases). V was shortened by 5 bases and J by 4 bases, with 15 bases between the two germline ends. CDR1 SNHLY and CDR2 FYNNEI come from the germline V gene. CDR3 length: 15 amino acids. The DNA for the CDR3 is TGTGCCAGCAGTCAAAACAGGTTTCCGAATCAGCCCCAGCATTTT. Translated: CASSQNRFPNQPQHF.

The chain links TRBV13 to TRBJ2-2; 7 nucleotides agree with TRBD1. V shed 5 bases, J shed 2 bases, and the junction held 8 bases outside the gene matches. This CDR3 is built from 16 residues. Germline CDR1 and CDR2: PRHDT and FYEKMQ (reference sequence). CDR3 region: CASSVEGQPNTGELFF. The CDR3 nucleotides read TGTGCCAGCAGCGTAGAGGGACAGCCCAACACCGGGGAGCTGTTTTTT.

This clonotype was seen at least ten times. This chain connects TRBV7-2 to TRBJ2-7; possible D gene TRBD1, 5 bases. The CDR3 consists of 13 residues. V lost 3 bases to trimming and J lost 5 bases, with 11 bases between them. Germline CDR1 reads SGHTA; CDR2 reads FQGNSA. CDR3 sequence: CASSLGQVDEQYF. CDR3 nucleotides: TGTGCCAGCAGCTTGGGGCAGGTCGACGAGCAGTACTTC.

V gene TRBV10-3 combines with J gene TRBJ2-1, with D perhaps matching TRBD2 (6 bases). The length of the CDR3 is 16 residues. The V gene's germline CDR1 is ENHRY and CDR2 SYGVKD. The V gene lost 2 bases and the J gene lost 0 bases, with 11 bases spanning the gap. The DNA of the CDR3 is TGTGCCATCAGTGAGCGGGGGAGGAGCTCCTACAATGAGCAGTTCTTC. Translated, it gives CAISERGRSSYNEQFF.

The rearrangement links TRBV19 to TRBJ2-7; the D gene is possibly TRBD1 (6 bases). The germline V gene encodes CDR1 LNHDA and CDR2 SQIVND (reference sequence). The CDR3 consists of 13 residues. V was pared by 1 base and J by 2 bases, with 6 bases between. The CDR3 loop reads CASSIAGAYEQYF. The CDR3 DNA sequence: TGTGCCAGTAGTATAGCAGGGGCCTACGAGCAGTACTTC.

This clonotype was counted at least ten times. V is TRBV6-2 or TRBV6-3 and J is TRBJ2-5; 8 bases are shared with TRBD1. V lost 6 bases to trimming and J lost 3 bases; unmatched junction nucleotides: 9. CDR1 is MNHEY and CDR2 is SVGEGT in the germline V gene. This CDR3 spans 15 amino acids. The CDR3 reads CASRDRGTGEETQYF. The DNA for the CDR3 is TGTGCCAGCAGAGACCGTGGGACAGGAGAAGAGACCCAGTACTTC.